The next 3 T cell receptor beta chains were all read from a single sample in a study of cytomegalovirus exposure and HLA in healthy donors. The study ran its PCR with 60 Vbeta and 13 Jbeta primers. Assay: immunoSEQ multiplex PCR; the TCRdb copy retains only in-frame clones and omits some. The data show more than 110,000 clones, roughly 10% seen once. The specimen was PBMCs. These receptors were obtained from a man aged 45-65 years in good health and CMV-seronegative.

This clone was seen only a few times. DNA of the CDR3: TGTGCCAGCAGTTTGCGCGCGGGAAACGGCTACACCTTC. Translated: CASSLRAGNGYTF. This chain joins TRBV27 and TRBJ1-2; D uncertain. The V gene lost 3 bases and the J gene lost 8 bases, with 13 bases spanning the gap. Germline values: CDR1 MNHEY, CDR2 SMNVEV (reference sequence). This CDR3 region has 13 residues.

This rearrangement joins TRBV7-6 to TRBJ2-2; tentative D call: TRBD1 (5 bases). V was pared by 2 bases and J by 1 base, with 11 bases between. Germline assignment: CDR1 SGHVS and CDR2 FNYEAQ. This CDR3 is 16 amino acids long. The CDR3 spells CASSLSPRVNTGELFF. The CDR3 bases are TGTGCCAGCAGCTTAAGCCCCAGGGTGAACACCGGGGAGCTGTTTTTT.

This clone was counted only a few times. This chain joins TRBV9 and TRBJ1-1; no clear D. This CDR3 spans 16 amino acids. Trimming removed 0 bases from V and 0 bases from J, with 12 bases in between. Per the germline V gene, CDR1 is SGDLS and CDR2 is YYNGEE. The CDR3 loop reads CASSVVGTALNTEAFF. CDR3 DNA sequence: TGTGCCAGCAGCGTAGTGGGCACGGCCCTGAACACTGAAGCTTTCTTT.